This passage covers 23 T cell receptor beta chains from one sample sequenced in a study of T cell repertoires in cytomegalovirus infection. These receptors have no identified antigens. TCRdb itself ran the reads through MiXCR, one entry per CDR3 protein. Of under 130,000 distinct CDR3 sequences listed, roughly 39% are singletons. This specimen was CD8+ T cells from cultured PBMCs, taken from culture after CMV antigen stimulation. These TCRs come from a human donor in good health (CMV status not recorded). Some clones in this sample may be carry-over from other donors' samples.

The CDR3 loop reads CASSLDPLAGGAYNEQFF. For the CDR3, the DNA is TGTGCCAGCAGCTTAGACCCTCTAGCGGGGGGAGCCTACAATGAGCAGTTCTTC. V is TRBV7-3 and J is TRBJ2-1, with 11 bases identical to TRBD2. The CDR3 length is 18 residues. Germline assignment: CDR1 SGHTA and CDR2 FQGTGA. Germline trimming cut 2 bases from V and 2 bases from J; bases unmatched to any gene: 8.

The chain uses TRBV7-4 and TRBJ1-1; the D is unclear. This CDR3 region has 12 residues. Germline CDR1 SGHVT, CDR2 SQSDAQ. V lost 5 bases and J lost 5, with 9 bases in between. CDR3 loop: CASSRQATEAFF. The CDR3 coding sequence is TGTGCCAGCAGCAGGCAGGCAACTGAAGCTTTCTTT.

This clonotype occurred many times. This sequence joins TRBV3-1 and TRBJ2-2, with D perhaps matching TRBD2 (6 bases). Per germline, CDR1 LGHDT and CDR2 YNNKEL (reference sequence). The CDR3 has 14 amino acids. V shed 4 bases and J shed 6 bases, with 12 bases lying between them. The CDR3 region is CASSRGEEPGELFF. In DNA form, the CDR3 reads TGTGCCAGCAGCCGGGGGGAGGAACCCGGGGAGCTGTTTTTT.

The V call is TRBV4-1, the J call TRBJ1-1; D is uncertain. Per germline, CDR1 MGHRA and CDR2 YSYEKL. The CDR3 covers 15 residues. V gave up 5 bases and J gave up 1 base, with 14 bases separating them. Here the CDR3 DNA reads TGCGCCAGCAGCTTCCCCCGGGCGGAGAACACTGAAGCTTTCTTT. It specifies CASSFPRAENTEAFF.

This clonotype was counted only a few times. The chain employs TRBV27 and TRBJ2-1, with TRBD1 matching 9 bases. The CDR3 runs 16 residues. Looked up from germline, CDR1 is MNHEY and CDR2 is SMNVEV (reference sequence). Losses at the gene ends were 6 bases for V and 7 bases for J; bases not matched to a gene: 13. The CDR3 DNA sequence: TGTGCCAGCAGCCTCAGATGGACAGGGGATAGGAATGAGCAGTTCTTC. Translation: CASSLRWTGDRNEQFF.

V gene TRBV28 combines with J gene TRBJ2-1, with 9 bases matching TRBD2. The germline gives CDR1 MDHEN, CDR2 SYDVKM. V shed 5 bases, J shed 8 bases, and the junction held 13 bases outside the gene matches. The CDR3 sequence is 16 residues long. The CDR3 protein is CASSLPLAGGPDEQFF. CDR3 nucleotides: TGTGCCAGCAGTCTACCTCTCGCGGGGGGGCCTGATGAGCAGTTCTTC. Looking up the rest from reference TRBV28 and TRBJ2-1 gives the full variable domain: DVKVTQSSRYLVKRTGEKVFLECVQDMDHENMFWYRQDPGLGLRLIYFSYDVKMKEKGDIPEGYSVSREKKERFSLILESASTNQTSMYLCASSLPLAGGPDEQFFGPGTRLTVL.

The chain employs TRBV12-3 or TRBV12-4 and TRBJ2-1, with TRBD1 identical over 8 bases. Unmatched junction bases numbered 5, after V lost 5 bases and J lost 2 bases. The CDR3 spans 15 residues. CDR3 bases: TGTGCCAGCAGTCTCACAGGGGGACCCTACAATGAGCAGTTCTTC. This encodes CASSLTGGPYNEQFF.

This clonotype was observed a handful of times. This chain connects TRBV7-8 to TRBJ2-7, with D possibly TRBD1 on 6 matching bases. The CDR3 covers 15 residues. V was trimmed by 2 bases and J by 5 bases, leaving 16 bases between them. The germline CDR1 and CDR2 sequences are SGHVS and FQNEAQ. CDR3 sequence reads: CASSLWYRAMDEQYF. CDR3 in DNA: TGTGCCAGCAGCTTATGGTACAGGGCTATGGACGAGCAGTACTTC.

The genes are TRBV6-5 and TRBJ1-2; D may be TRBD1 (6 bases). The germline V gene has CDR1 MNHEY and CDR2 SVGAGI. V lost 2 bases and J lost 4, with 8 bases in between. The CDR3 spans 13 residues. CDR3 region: CASSYGQIYGYTF. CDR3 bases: TGTGCCAGCAGTTACGGACAGATCTATGGCTACACCTTC.

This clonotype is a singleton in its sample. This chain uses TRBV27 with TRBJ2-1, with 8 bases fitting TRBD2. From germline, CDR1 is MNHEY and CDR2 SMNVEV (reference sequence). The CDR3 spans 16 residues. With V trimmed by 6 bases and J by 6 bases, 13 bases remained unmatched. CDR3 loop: CASRSGGAAAGNEQFF. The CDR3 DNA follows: TGTGCCAGCAGGTCGGGGGGGGCTGCCGCTGGCAATGAGCAGTTCTTC.

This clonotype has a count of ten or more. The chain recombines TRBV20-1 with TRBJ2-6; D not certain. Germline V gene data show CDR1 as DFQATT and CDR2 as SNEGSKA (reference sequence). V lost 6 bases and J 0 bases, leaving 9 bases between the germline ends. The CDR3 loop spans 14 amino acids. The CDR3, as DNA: TGCAGTGCCTCTACTCCCTCTGGGGCCAACGTCCTGACTTTC. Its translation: CSASTPSGANVLTF.

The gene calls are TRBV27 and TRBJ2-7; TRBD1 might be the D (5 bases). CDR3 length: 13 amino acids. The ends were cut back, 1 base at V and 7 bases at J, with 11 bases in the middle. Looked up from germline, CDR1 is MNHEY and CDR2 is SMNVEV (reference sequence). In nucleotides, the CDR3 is TGTGCCAGCAGTTTATATGGGGCTAGTGAGCAGTACTTC. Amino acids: CASSLYGASEQYF.

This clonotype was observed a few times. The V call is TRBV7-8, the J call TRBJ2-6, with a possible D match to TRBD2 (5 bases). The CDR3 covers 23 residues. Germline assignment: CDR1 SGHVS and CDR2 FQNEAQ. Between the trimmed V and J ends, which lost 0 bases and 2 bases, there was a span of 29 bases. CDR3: CASSLALKPPEEAPDAGANVLTF. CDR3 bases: TGTGCCAGCAGCTTAGCGCTAAAACCCCCCGAGGAGGCCCCTGATGCTGGGGCCAACGTCCTGACTTTC.

CDR3 DNA: TGTGCCAGCAGCCCAATCGGGACATTGAACACTGAAGCTTTCTTT. It is translated as CASSPIGTLNTEAFF. This chain joins TRBV7-8 and TRBJ1-1, with D possibly being TRBD1 (6 bases). Looked up from germline, CDR1 is SGHVS and CDR2 is FQNEAQ. The V and J ends lost 5 bases and 0 bases respectively, with 13 bases between them. The CDR3 extends over 15 amino acids.

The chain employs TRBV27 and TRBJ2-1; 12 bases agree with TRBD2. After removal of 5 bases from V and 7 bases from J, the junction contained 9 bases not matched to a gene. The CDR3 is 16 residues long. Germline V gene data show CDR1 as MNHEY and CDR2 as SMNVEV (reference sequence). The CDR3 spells CASSPASGGALNEQFF. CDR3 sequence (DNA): TGTGCCAGCAGTCCCGCTAGCGGGGGGGCACTTAATGAGCAGTTCTTC.

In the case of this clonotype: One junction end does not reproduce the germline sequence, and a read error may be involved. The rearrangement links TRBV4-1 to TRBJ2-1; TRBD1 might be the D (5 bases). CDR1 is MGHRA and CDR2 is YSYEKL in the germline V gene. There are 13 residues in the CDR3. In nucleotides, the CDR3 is TGTGCCAGCAGCCAACAAAGGGGCTATGAGCAGTTCTTC. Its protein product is CASSQQRGYEQFF.

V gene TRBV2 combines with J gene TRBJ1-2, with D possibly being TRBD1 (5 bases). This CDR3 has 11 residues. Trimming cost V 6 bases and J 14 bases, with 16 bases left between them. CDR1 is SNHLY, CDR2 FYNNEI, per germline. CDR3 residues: CASSNGTALTF. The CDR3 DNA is TGTGCCAGCAGCAACGGGACCGCTCTTACCTTC. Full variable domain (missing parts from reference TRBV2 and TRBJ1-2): EPEVTQTPSHQVTQMGQEVILRCVPISNHLYFYWYRQILGQKVEFLVSFYNNEISEKSEIFDDQFSVERPDGSNFTLKIRSTKLEDSAMYFCASSNGTALTFGSGTRLTVV.

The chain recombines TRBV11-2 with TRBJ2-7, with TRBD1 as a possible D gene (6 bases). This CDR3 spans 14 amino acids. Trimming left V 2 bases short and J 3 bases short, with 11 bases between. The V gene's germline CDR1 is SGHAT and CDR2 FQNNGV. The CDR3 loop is CASSLWTADYEQYF. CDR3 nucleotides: TGTGCCAGCAGCTTATGGACAGCTGACTACGAGCAGTACTTC.

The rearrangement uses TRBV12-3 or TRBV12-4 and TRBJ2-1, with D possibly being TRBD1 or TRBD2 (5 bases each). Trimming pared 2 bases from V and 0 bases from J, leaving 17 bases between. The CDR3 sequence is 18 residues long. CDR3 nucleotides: TGTGCCAGCAGTTTAAGAGGGGTACTGACCCGCTCCTACAATGAGCAGTTCTTC. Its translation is CASSLRGVLTRSYNEQFF.

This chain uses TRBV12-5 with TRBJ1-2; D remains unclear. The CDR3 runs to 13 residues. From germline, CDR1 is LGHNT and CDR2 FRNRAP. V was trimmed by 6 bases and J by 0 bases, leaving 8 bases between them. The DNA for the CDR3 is TGTGCTAGTGGCTACGGGACTAACTATGGCTACACCTTC. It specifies CASGYGTNYGYTF.

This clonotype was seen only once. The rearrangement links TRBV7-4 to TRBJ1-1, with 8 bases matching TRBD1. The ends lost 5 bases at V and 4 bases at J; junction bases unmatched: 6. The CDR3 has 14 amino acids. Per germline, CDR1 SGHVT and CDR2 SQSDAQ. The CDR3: CASSQTGVSTEAFF. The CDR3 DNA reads TGTGCCAGCAGCCAGACAGGGGTATCCACTGAAGCTTTCTTT.

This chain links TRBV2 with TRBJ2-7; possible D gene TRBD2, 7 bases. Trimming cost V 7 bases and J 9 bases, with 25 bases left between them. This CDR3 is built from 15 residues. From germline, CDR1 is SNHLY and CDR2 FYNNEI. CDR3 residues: CASNYLGGGQRGQYF. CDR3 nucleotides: TGTGCCAGCAATTACTTAGGCGGGGGCCAGCGTGGGCAGTACTTC.

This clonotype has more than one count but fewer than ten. The CDR3 loop reads CASSSPLAGDTYEQYF. In DNA, the CDR3 is TGTGCCAGCAGTTCTCCCTTAGCGGGTGATACCTACGAGCAGTACTTC. J is TRBJ2-7 and V is TRBV28, with 7 bases matching TRBD2. The V gene end was trimmed by 4 bases and the J gene end by 2 bases; junction bases not matched to a gene: 11. Germline V gene lookup returns CDR1 MDHEN and CDR2 SYDVKM. This CDR3 comprises 16 residues.